The rows below give T cell receptor beta chains drawn from one sample of a study of human T cells and chemical hapten exposure. TCRdb reanalysed the RACE reads using MiXCR and keeps one entry per CDR3 protein. The profile shows 85,000 to 100,000 distinct CDR3 sequences, 27% of them singletons. The input for sequencing was whole blood, taken in connection with sensitization to the hapten diphenylcyclopropenone (DPC). These receptors were obtained from a man aged 35 to 55 with alopecia areata. Some clones in this sample may be carry-over from other donors' samples. The CDR3 runs from the conserved cysteine through the conserved F or W. A D gene is named only where the DNA matches it firmly. The listing skips clone size in some rows; elsewhere it reads once, few, many or a size class.

V gene,J gene,D gene,clone size,CDR3 DNA,CDR3 protein
TRBV4-3,TRBJ2-3,-,few,TGCGCCAGCAGCCAAGATTTTGTTAGTAGGGATACGCAGTATTTT,CASSQDFVSRDTQYF
TRBV6-6,TRBJ2-1,-,-,TGTGCCAGCAGTTACTCTGGGGTAGAGCAGTTCTTC,CASSYSGVEQFF
TRBV27,TRBJ1-1,TRBD1,-,TGTGCCAGCAGAAAGACAGGGAGGAGTGCTGAAGCTTTCTTT,CASRKTGRSAEAFF
TRBV7-2,TRBJ2-5,-,few,TGTGCCAGCAGCTTAGCGCGCGGCAATCGTGAGACCCAGTACTTC,CASSLARGNRETQYF
TRBV7-9,TRBJ2-1,-,-,TGTGCCAGCAGCCCCGGGACGGGGCGGTTCTTC,CASSPGTGRFF
TRBV12-3/TRBV12-4,TRBJ2-3,-,-,TGTGCCAGCAGACCACCGAAGTCGCGGGATGGGGGCCTCACAGATACGCAGTATTTT,CASRPPKSRDGGLTDTQYF
TRBV28,TRBJ2-7,-,few,TGTGCCAGCAGTTTTGTCGGGGACCAGAGCTACGAGCAGTACTTC,CASSFVGDQSYEQYF
TRBV7-2,TRBJ2-1,-,few,TGTGCCAGCAGTTCCCGAGGGCCTGGTTACTACAATGAGCAGTTCTTC,CASSSRGPGYYNEQFF
TRBV20-1,TRBJ2-7,TRBD2,once,TGCAGTGCTAGAGGCGGGAGCCACGAGCAGTACTTC,CSARGGSHEQYF
TRBV5-1,TRBJ1-5,-,-,TGCGCCAGCAGTTTAACGGGAACGGGCAATCAGCCCCAGCATTTT,CASSLTGTGNQPQHF
TRBV20-1,TRBJ2-7,-,-,TGCAGTGCAAACAGCGGTTTGAGCTCCTACGAGCAGTACTTC,CSANSGLSSYEQYF
TRBV2,TRBJ2-3,-,-,TGTGCCAGCAACAGGGAAAGCACAGATACGCAGTATTTT,CASNRESTDTQYF
TRBV7-9,TRBJ1-1,-,-,TGTGCCAGCAGCTTCTACACTAACACTGAAGCTTTCTTT,CASSFYTNTEAFF
TRBV18,TRBJ1-2,-,-,TGTGCCAGCTCACCTGGGCCGGGGAGAGGGGTCTATGGCTACACCTTC,CASSPGPGRGVYGYTF
TRBV6-1,TRBJ1-5,TRBD1,few,TGTGCCAGCCTATACCTCGGGACAGGGAGGACAAGCAATCAGCCCCAGCATTTT,CASLYLGTGRTSNQPQHF
TRBV6-6,TRBJ1-1,-,-,TGTGCCAGCAGTTCCCGAGGAAGCAGGAACACTGAAGCTTTCTTT,CASSSRGSRNTEAFF
TRBV5-1,TRBJ2-7,TRBD2,few,TGCGCCAGCAGCCAGGAGGGGAGGGAAACCTACGAGCAGTACTTC,CASSQEGRETYEQYF
TRBV5-1,TRBJ1-2,-,-,TGCGCCAGCAGCTTGGAGGGGATGCCTAACTATGGCTACACCTTC,CASSLEGMPNYGYTF
TRBV20-1,TRBJ2-7,TRBD1,-,TGCAGTGCTAGAGATCTAAGGCAGGGGGACGAGCAGTACTTC,CSARDLRQGDEQYF
TRBV12-3/TRBV12-4,TRBJ2-6,-,few,TGTGCCAGCAGTTTGGAGGGCTACAGCTCTCTGTCTGGGGCCAACGTCCTGACTTTC,CASSLEGYSSLSGANVLTF
TRBV6-5,TRBJ1-1,-,few,TGTGCCAGCAGTTACATGGGGGGCACTGAAGCTTTCTTT,CASSYMGGTEAFF
TRBV18,TRBJ1-1,-,few,TGTGCCAGCTCACCGATGCAAACCCAGGGCACTGAAGCTTTCTTT,CASSPMQTQGTEAFF
TRBV12-3/TRBV12-4,TRBJ1-5,TRBD1,-,TGTGCCAGCAGTCCGGGGACAGGGATGATAGGTCAGCCCCAGCATTTT,CASSPGTGMIGQPQHF
TRBV14,TRBJ2-7,TRBD1,-,TGTGCCAGCAGCCACCCGGGACAGGGGTACGAGCAGTACTTC,CASSHPGQGYEQYF
TRBV4-1,TRBJ1-1,-,few,TGCGCCAGCACCCCAGAACAAGTTGCCAACACTGAAGCTTTCTTT,CASTPEQVANTEAFF
TRBV20-1,TRBJ2-1,-,-,TGCAGTGCTAGAGCGAACGCTAGGGGATCGATTTACAATGAGCAGTTCTTC,CSARANARGSIYNEQFF
TRBV19,TRBJ2-2,TRBD1,-,TGTGCCAGTAGTAAAAAGACAGGGGGCGACACCGGGGAGCTGTTTTTT,CASSKKTGGDTGELFF
TRBV27,TRBJ2-7,-,-,TGTGCCAGCAGTTCCAACACGGGAGAGCAGTACTTC,CASSSNTGEQYF
TRBV20-1,TRBJ1-2,-,few,TGCAGTGCTCACTTAGAGCCCCTTCGGGACGGCTACACCTTC,CSAHLEPLRDGYTF
TRBV20-1,TRBJ2-3,TRBD2,-,TGCAGTGCCACCCTAGCGGGAGGGGACGGCACGCAGTATTTT,CSATLAGGDGTQYF
TRBV29-1,TRBJ2-5,TRBD1,-,TGCAGCGTTGATCGGACAGGGGGCGAAGAGACCCAGTACTTC,CSVDRTGGEETQYF
TRBV6-5,TRBJ2-3,TRBD2,few,TGTGCCAGCAGTTACTCTTCCCTAGCGGGAGTTGCAGATACGCAGTATTTT,CASSYSSLAGVADTQYF
TRBV7-2,TRBJ2-7,-,few,TGTGCCAGCAGCTTGGAACAGTCCTACGAGCAGTACTTC,CASSLEQSYEQYF
TRBV7-6,TRBJ2-3,TRBD1,-,TGTGCCAGCAGCTTGTGGACAGGGGGGATAGTGGATACGCAGTATTTT,CASSLWTGGIVDTQYF
TRBV6-6,TRBJ1-5,-,-,TGTGCCAGCAGTTATCGACAGGGCAATCAGCCCCAGCATTTT,CASSYRQGNQPQHF
TRBV7-9,TRBJ2-1,TRBD1,-,TGTGCCAGCAGCTCAACCGGGACAGGGAGCAATGAGCAGTTCTTC,CASSSTGTGSNEQFF
TRBV20-1,TRBJ1-4,-,-,TGCAGTGCTAGAGGGATGAGTGGAAGGAAAGCGACTAATGAAAAACTGTTTTTT,CSARGMSGRKATNEKLFF
TRBV6-4,TRBJ2-3,TRBD2,medium-sized,TGTGCCAGCAGTGAGTCCGGGGAGGGAAGCACAGATACGCAGTATTTT,CASSESGEGSTDTQYF
TRBV6-2/TRBV6-3,TRBJ1-6,-,-,TGTGCCAGCAGTTACTCGAGCAGGACCAATTCACCCCTCCACTTT,CASSYSSRTNSPLHF
TRBV7-9,TRBJ2-3,TRBD1,-,TGTGCCAGCAGCTGGACAGGGGGAGACTCCACAGATACGCAGTATTTT,CASSWTGGDSTDTQYF
TRBV20-1,TRBJ2-1,-,-,TGCAGTGCTAGAGATTGGAGCTTCTTC,CSARDWSFF
TRBV29-1,TRBJ1-5,-,-,TGCAGCGTTCTATCAGGGAATTCCAATCAGCCCCAGCATTTT,CSVLSGNSNQPQHF
TRBV5-5,TRBJ2-7,-,few,TGTGCCAGCAGCTTGTTTATCGTCAGCTCCTACGAGCAGTACTTC,CASSLFIVSSYEQYF
TRBV28,TRBJ2-3,-,-,TGTGCCAGCAGTTTATATAGCATTTCAGGGCATACGCAGTATTTT,CASSLYSISGHTQYF
TRBV20-1,TRBJ2-3,TRBD1,many,TGCAGTGCTAGAGTCAACAGGGGGTGGACAGATACGCAGTATTTT,CSARVNRGWTDTQYF
TRBV10-3,TRBJ1-4,-,few,TGTGCCATCAGAGACCCTTTAGGGGAAAAACTGTTTTTT,CAIRDPLGEKLFF
TRBV20-1,TRBJ2-3,-,-,TGCAGTGCCAATCGGGGAGTAGTAACAGATACGCAGTATTTT,CSANRGVVTDTQYF
TRBV6-6,TRBJ2-3,TRBD2,-,TGTGCCAGCAGTTCCCCCGGACTAGCGGGAGGGAAGGGAGATACGCAGTATTTT,CASSSPGLAGGKGDTQYF
TRBV6-1,TRBJ2-1,-,few,TGTGCCAGCAGTGAAGCCGCTAACAATGAGCAGTTCTTC,CASSEAANNEQFF
TRBV6-5,TRBJ2-4,-,few,TGTGCCACCTCTAGGGCCGATCTCTCCGGGAGTGGTCAAAACATTCAGTACTTC,CATSRADLSGSGQNIQYF